This TCR beta chain was sequenced in a study of blood T cell repertoires in COVID-19. Background on the study: Italy, Spain and the United States were the sources of the convalescent and acute COVID-19 samples. Nucleic acid was either cDNA or gDNA, and it came from T cells, B-cell-depleted T cells, or PBMCs.

In the original analysis: Amplified reference gene primers provided the basis for estimating nucleated cell counts. The repertoire was sequenced with immunoSEQ multiplex PCR; TCRdb's copy has only in-frame clones and lacks some. V, J and clone size were drawn from that table, and D and trimming were deduced from the DNA. The data contain 55,000 to 75,000 clones, roughly 80% of them seen just once; the ten biggest clones take up approximately 8.9%. The CDR3 extends over 17 amino acids. Looked up from germline, CDR1 is SGHNT and CDR2 is YENEEA. Germline trimming cut 2 bases from V and 4 bases from J; bases unmatched to any gene: 10. Only one count was recorded for this clone. Enrolled during active infection, Seattle patients were then followed longitudinally.

The sequence was collected from a man older than 75 with COVID-19, enrolled during active disease. Sequencing used peripheral blood. This chain connects TRBV11-3 to TRBJ2-2; 7 bases match TRBD2. The CDR3 here is CASSLRSGIRGTGELFF. The DNA of the CDR3 is TGTGCCAGCAGCTTAAGAAGCGGGATTAGGGGCACCGGGGAGCTGTTTTTT.